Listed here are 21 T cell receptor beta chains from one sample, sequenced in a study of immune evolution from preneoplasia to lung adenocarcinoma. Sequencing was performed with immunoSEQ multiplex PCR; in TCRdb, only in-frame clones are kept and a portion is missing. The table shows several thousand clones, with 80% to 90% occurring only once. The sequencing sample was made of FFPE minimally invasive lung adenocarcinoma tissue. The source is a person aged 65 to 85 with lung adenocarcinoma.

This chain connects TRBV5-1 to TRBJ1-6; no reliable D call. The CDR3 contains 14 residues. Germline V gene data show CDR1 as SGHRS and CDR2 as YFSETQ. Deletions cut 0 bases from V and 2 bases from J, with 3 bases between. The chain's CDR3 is CASSLDPYNSPLHF. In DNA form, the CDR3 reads TGCGCCAGCAGCTTGGATCCCTATAATTCACCCCTCCACTTT.

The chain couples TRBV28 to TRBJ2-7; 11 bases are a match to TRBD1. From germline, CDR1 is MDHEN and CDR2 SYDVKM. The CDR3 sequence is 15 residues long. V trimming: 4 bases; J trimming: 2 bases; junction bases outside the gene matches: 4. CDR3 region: CASSSDRGLTYEQYF. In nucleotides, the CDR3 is TGTGCCAGCAGTTCGGACAGGGGGCTGACCTACGAGCAGTACTTC. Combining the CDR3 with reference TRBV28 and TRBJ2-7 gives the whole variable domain DVKVTQSSRYLVKRTGEKVFLECVQDMDHENMFWYRQDPGLGLRLIYFSYDVKMKEKGDIPEGYSVSREKKERFSLILESASTNQTSMYLCASSSDRGLTYEQYFGPGTRLTVT.

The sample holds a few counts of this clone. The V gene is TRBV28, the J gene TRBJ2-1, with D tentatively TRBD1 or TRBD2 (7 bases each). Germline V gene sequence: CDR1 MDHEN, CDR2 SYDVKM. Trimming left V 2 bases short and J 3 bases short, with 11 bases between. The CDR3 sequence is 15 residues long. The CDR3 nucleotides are TGTGCCAGCAGTTTAGGCAGGGGGGGCTACAATGAGCAGTTCTTC. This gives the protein CASSLGRGGYNEQFF.

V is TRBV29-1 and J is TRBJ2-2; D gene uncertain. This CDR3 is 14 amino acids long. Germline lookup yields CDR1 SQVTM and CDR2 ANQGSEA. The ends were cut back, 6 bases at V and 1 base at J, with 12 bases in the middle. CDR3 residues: CSVASTVNTGELFF. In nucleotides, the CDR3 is TGCAGCGTCGCCTCTACAGTGAACACCGGGGAGCTGTTTTTT.

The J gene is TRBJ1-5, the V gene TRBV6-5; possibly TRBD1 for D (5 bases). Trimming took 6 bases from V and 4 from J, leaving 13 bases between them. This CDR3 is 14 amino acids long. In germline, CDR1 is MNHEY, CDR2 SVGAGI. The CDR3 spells CASSPGQGNQPQHF. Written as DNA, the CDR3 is TGTGCCAGCAGCCCCGGACAAGGGAATCAGCCCCAGCATTTT.

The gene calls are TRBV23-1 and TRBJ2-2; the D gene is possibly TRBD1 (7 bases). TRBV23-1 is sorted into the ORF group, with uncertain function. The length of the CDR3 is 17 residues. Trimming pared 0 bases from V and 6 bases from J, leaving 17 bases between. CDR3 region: CASSQSETGRKAGELFF. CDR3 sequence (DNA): TGCGCCAGCAGTCAATCGGAGACAGGGAGGAAAGCCGGGGAGCTGTTTTTT.

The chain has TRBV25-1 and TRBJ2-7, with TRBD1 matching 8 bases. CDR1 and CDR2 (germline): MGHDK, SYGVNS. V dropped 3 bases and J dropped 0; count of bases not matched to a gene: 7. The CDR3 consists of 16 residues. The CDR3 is CASSDLDRASSYEQYF. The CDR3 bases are TGTGCCAGCAGTGACCTGGACAGGGCCAGCTCCTACGAGCAGTACTTC.

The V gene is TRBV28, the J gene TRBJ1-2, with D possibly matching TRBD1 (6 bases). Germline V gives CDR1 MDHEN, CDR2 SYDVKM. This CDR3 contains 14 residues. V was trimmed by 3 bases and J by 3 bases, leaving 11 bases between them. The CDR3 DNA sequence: TGTGCCAGCAGTTTCGCGGGGGGCGACTATGGCTACACCTTC. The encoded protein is CASSFAGGDYGYTF.

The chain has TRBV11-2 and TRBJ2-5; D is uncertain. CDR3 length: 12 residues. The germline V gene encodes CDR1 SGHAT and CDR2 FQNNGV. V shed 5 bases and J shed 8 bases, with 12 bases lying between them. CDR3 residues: CASSPDRVTQYF. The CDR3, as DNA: TGTGCCAGCAGCCCGGACCGGGTCACCCAGTACTTC.

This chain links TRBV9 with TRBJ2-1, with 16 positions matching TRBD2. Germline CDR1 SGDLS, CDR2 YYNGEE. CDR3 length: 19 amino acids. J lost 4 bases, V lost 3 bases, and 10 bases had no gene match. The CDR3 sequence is CASSGPLGLAGGRYNEQFF. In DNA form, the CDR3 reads TGTGCCAGCAGCGGTCCCTTGGGACTAGCGGGGGGGCGTTACAATGAGCAGTTCTTC.

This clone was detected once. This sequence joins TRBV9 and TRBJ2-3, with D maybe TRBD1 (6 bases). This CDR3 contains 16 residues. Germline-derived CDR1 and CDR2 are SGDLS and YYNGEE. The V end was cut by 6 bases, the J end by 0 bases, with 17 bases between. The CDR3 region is CASNKQGAISTDTQYF. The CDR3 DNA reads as TGTGCCAGCAACAAACAGGGTGCTATTAGCACAGATACGCAGTATTTT.

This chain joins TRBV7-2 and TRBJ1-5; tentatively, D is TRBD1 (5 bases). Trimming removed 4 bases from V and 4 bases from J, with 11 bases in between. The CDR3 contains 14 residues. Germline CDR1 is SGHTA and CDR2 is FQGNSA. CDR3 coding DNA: TGTGCCAGCAGCTCTCTTGGGGGTAATCAGCCCCAGCATTTT. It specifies CASSSLGGNQPQHF. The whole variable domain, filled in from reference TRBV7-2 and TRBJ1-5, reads GAGVSQSPSNKVTEKGKDVELRCDPISGHTALYWYRQSLGQGLEFLIYFQGNSAPDKSGLPSDRFSAERTGGSVSTLTIQRTQQEDSAVYLCASSSLGGNQPQHFGDGTRLSIL.

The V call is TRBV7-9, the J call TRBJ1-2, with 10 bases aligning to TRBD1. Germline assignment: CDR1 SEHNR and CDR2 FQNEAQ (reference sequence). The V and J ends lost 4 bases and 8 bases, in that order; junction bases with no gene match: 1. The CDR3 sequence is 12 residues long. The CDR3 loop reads CASSSGQGGYTF. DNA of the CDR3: TGTGCCAGCAGCTCGGGACAGGGGGGCTACACCTTC.

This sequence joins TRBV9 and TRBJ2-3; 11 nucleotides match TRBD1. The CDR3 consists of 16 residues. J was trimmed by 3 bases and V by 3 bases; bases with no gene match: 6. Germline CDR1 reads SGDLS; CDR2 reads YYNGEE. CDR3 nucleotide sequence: TGTGCCAGCAGCGAAACGGGACAGGGGGGAACAGATACGCAGTATTTT. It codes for CASSETGQGGTDTQYF.

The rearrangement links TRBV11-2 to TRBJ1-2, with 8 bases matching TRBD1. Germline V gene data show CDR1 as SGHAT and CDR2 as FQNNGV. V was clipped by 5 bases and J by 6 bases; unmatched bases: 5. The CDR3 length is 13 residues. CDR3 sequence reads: CASSKDRVDGYTF. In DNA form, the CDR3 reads TGTGCCAGCAGCAAGGACAGGGTCGATGGCTACACCTTC.

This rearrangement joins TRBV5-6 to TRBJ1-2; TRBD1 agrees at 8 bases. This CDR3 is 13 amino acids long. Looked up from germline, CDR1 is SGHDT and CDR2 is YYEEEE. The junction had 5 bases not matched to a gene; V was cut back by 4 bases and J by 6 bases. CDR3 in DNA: TGTGCCAGCAGCCACCCACAGGGGGATGGCTACACCTTC. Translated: CASSHPQGDGYTF.

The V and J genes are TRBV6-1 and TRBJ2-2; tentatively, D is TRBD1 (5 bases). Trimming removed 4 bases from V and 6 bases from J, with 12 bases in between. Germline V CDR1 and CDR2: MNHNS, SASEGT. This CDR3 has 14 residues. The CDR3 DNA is TGTGCCAGCAGTGGGAACAGGAGAGCCGGGGAGCTGTTTTTT. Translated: CASSGNRRAGELFF.

CDR3 residues: CASTLSRNYGYTF. As DNA, the CDR3 is TGTGCCAGCACCTTGTCCAGAAACTATGGCTACACCTTC. The chain employs TRBV2 and TRBJ1-2; the D is unclear. This CDR3 comprises 13 residues. CDR1 and CDR2 (germline): SNHLY, FYNNEI. V shed 7 bases and J shed 2 bases, with 11 bases lying between them. The variable domain in full, with the rest retrieved from reference TRBV2 and TRBJ1-2, is EPEVTQTPSHQVTQMGQEVILRCVPISNHLYFYWYRQILGQKVEFLVSFYNNEISEKSEIFDDQFSVERPDGSNFTLKIRSTKLEDSAMYFCASTLSRNYGYTFGSGTRLTVV.

The CDR3 sequence: CASSDHRRRDTDNEQFF. For the CDR3, the DNA is TGCGCCAGCAGCGATCACCGCCGCCGGGACACCGACAATGAGCAGTTCTTC. The V and J genes are TRBV4-1 and TRBJ2-1, with D maybe TRBD1 (6 bases). The CDR3 sequence is 17 residues long. Trimming took 5 bases from V and 5 from J, leaving 22 bases between them. Germline loops: CDR1 MGHRA, CDR2 YSYEKL.

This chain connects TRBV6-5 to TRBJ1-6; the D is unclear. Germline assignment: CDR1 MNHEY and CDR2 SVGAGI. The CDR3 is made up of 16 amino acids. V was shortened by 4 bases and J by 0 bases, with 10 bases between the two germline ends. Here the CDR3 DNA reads TGTGCCAGCAGTTCCCGGACCAGCTCCTATAATTCACCCCTCCACTTT. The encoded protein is CASSSRTSSYNSPLHF.

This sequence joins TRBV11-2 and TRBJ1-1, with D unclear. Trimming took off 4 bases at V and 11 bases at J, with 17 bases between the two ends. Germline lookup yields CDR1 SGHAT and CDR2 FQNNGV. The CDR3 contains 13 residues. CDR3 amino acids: CASSYTKDPTAFF. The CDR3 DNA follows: TGTGCCAGCAGCTACACCAAGGACCCGACTGCTTTCTTT.